The sequence of this TCR beta chain was determined in a study of blood T cell repertoires in COVID-19. Study details: PBMCs, B-cell-depleted T cells, or T cells were the source of the cDNA or gDNA that made up the material.

In the source study's methods: Estimation of nucleated cell counts relied on the amplification of reference gene primers. Libraries were prepared by immunoSEQ multiplex PCR; TCRdb keeps only in-frame clonotypes and omits some of them. Clone size and V and J calls were adopted from that table, with D and trimming inferred from the DNA. The table shows 95,000 to 120,000 clones, with approximately 80% occurring only once. Sequenced material: peripheral blood. The receptor comes from a woman aged 70-85 years with acute or convalescent COVID-19.

CDR3 sequence: CASSVDLLPPGANVLTF. The CDR3 DNA follows: TGTGCCAGCAGCGTAGACCTCCTACCACCTGGGGCCAACGTCCTGACTTTC. This rearrangement joins TRBV9 to TRBJ2-6; no clear D. This CDR3 is 17 amino acids long. The germline gives CDR1 SGDLS, CDR2 YYNGEE. The V and J ends lost 0 bases and 2 bases respectively, with 12 bases between them.